The 31 T cell receptor beta chains below come from one sample, sequenced in a study of cytomegalovirus exposure and HLA in healthy donors. A multiplex PCR was run with 60 Vbeta primers and 13 Jbeta primers. This table comes from immunoSEQ multiplex PCR, and its TCRdb copy is limited to in-frame clones, with some not included. The sample records approximately 110,000 clones, about 61% being singletons. Sequenced material: PBMCs. These receptors all come from a man younger than 35 in good health and CMV-seropositive.

A few counts support this clone. DNA of the CDR3: TGTGCCAGCAGCCCCTCTGCGAATACGCAGTATTTT. This codes for CASSPSANTQYF. The gene calls are TRBV9 and TRBJ2-3, with D unclear. V shed 4 bases and J shed 7 bases, with 10 bases lying between them. This CDR3 has 12 amino acids. CDR1 and CDR2 from the germline V gene are SGDLS and YYNGEE. Variable domain in full (rest from reference TRBV9 and TRBJ2-3): DSGVTQTPKHLITATGQRVTLRCSPRSGDLSVYWYQQSLDQGLQFLIQYYNGEERAKGNILERFSAQQFPDLHSELNLSSLELGDSALYFCASSPSANTQYFGPGTRLTVL.

The chain recombines TRBV5-6 with TRBJ1-2; perhaps TRBD1 as D (6 bases). There are 13 residues in the CDR3. V was cut by 3 bases and J by 4 bases, with 10 bases left in between. Germline CDR1 SGHDT, CDR2 YYEEEE. The CDR3 bases are TGTGCCAGCAGCTCAGACAGGATCTATGGCTACACCTTC. This translates into CASSSDRIYGYTF.

The chain uses TRBV6-1 and TRBJ2-3; no clear D. With 10 bases removed from V and 0 bases from J, the gap between germline ends came to 8 bases. Germline V gene sequence: CDR1 MNHNS, CDR2 SASEGT. The CDR3 is 12 amino acids. CDR3 sequence: CAIRLSTDTQYF. The CDR3 coding sequence is TGTGCCATACGACTCAGCACAGATACGCAGTATTTT.

CDR3 residues: CASRGWDSYSNQPQHF. The DNA of the CDR3 is TGTGCCAGCAGGGGGTGGGACAGCTATAGCAATCAGCCCCAGCATTTT. V usage is TRBV2 and J usage is TRBJ1-5, with 7 bases lining up with TRBD1. The CDR3 is 16 residues long. Germline CDR1 reads SNHLY; CDR2 reads FYNNEI. Germline trimming cut 6 bases from V and 0 bases from J; bases unmatched to any gene: 8. The full variable domain, in which reference TRBV2 and TRBJ1-5 provide the parts outside the CDR3, is EPEVTQTPSHQVTQMGQEVILRCVPISNHLYFYWYRQILGQKVEFLVSFYNNEISEKSEIFDDQFSVERPDGSNFTLKIRSTKLEDSAMYFCASRGWDSYSNQPQHFGDGTRLSIL.

V and J are TRBV10-3 and TRBJ2-3; D is perhaps TRBD2 (6 bases). The CDR3 is 16 amino acids. V lost 0 bases to trimming and J lost 2 bases, with 12 bases between them. Germline lookup yields CDR1 ENHRY and CDR2 SYGVKD. For the CDR3, the DNA is TGTGCCATCAGTGAGTCGGGACTTCAGGTCACAGATACGCAGTATTTT. This encodes CAISESGLQVTDTQYF.

The chain uses TRBV27 and TRBJ1-2, with 9 nucleotides matching TRBD1. J was trimmed by 4 bases and V by 5 bases; bases with no gene match: 2. The CDR3 length is 13 residues. Germline CDR1 MNHEY, CDR2 SMNVEV (reference sequence). In DNA form, the CDR3 reads TGTGCCAGCAGTACAGGGGGCACCTATGGCTACACCTTC. It yields the protein CASSTGGTYGYTF.

Turning to this clone: One junction end does not reproduce the germline sequence, and a read error may be involved. This rearrangement joins TRBV5-1 to TRBJ2-6; D gene uncertain. The CDR3 sequence is 17 residues long. Per the germline V gene, CDR1 is SGHRS and CDR2 is YFSETQ. The CDR3 reads CASSPDKSLSRANVLTF. The CDR3 nucleotides are TGCGCCAGCAGCCCAGACAAGAGCCTCTCTAGGGCCAACGTCCTGACTTTC.

The chain uses TRBV5-1 and TRBJ1-5; D call uncertain. The V gene lost 0 bases and the J gene lost 5 bases, with 9 bases spanning the gap. This CDR3 has 14 residues. The germline CDR1 and CDR2 sequences are SGHRS and YFSETQ. CDR3 protein: CASSLGTLDQPQHF. Here the CDR3 DNA reads TGCGCCAGCAGCTTGGGCACCCTAGATCAGCCCCAGCATTTT.

In DNA, the CDR3 is TGTGCCAGCATAGATATAGTACAGCTGAACACTGAAGCTTTCTTT. Translating it yields CASIDIVQLNTEAFF. The chain combines TRBV6-7 with TRBJ1-1; no clear D gene. TRBV6-7 counts as an open reading frame of uncertain function. V lost 7 bases to trimming and J lost 0 bases, with 15 bases between them. CDR3 length equals 15 residues.

The chain has TRBV7-2 and TRBJ2-7; 7 nucleotides match TRBD1. This CDR3 spans 13 amino acids. J lost 5 bases, V lost 7 bases, and 8 bases had no gene match. CDR1 SGHTA and CDR2 FQGNSA come from the germline V gene. Here the CDR3 DNA reads TGTGCCAGCACCCGACAGGGTGGGGACGAGCAGTACTTC. It encodes CASTRQGGDEQYF. Full variable domain (missing parts from reference TRBV7-2 and TRBJ2-7): GAGVSQSPSNKVTEKGKDVELRCDPISGHTALYWYRQSLGQGLEFLIYFQGNSAPDKSGLPSDRFSAERTGGSVSTLTIQRTQQEDSAVYLCASTRQGGDEQYFGPGTRLTVT.

This chain uses TRBV21-1 with TRBJ1-1. TRBV21-1 is tagged as a pseudogene. The CDR3 is 19 residues long. CDR3: CASSNPPSRGKAEDTEAFF. CDR3 in DNA: TGTGCCAGCAGCAACCCGCCGAGTAGAGGGAAAGCGGAGGACACTGAAGCTTTCTTT.

This clone was picked up a small number of times. The chain combines TRBV18 with TRBJ1-1; 7 nucleotides line up with TRBD1. Per germline, CDR1 KGHSH and CDR2 LQKENI. This CDR3 comprises 12 residues. The J segment lost 8 bases and the V segment lost 4 bases, leaving 4 bases of the junction unmatched. The CDR3 DNA is TGTGCCAGCTCACTTGACAGGGTCGAAGCTTTCTTT. It specifies CASSLDRVEAFF. Full variable domain (rest looked up from reference TRBV18 and TRBJ1-1): NAGVMQNPRHLVRRRGQEARLRCSPMKGHSHVYWYRQLPEEGLKFMVYLQKENIIDESGMPKERFSAEFPKEGPSILRIQQVVRGDSAAYFCASSLDRVEAFFGQGTRLTVV.

This clone has only a few counts. The chain uses TRBV6-1 and TRBJ2-5, with TRBD2 identical over 15 bases. Trimming at V came to 2 bases and at J to 5 bases, leaving 12 bases not matched to a gene. The CDR3 covers 19 residues. Looked up from germline, CDR1 is MNHNS and CDR2 is SASEGT. The CDR3 DNA is TGTGCCAGCAGTGAAACGGTGTTTGGACTAGCGGGGGGGCGGGAGACCCAGTACTTC. Translating it yields CASSETVFGLAGGRETQYF.

The chain links TRBV27 to TRBJ2-1; D possibly corresponds to TRBD2 (5 bases). The CDR3 contains 11 residues. The germline V gene has CDR1 MNHEY and CDR2 SMNVEV (reference sequence). The ends were cut back, 6 bases at V and 6 bases at J, with 6 bases in the middle. The CDR3 protein is CASRRANEQFF. Here the CDR3 DNA reads TGTGCCAGCAGGCGGGCCAATGAGCAGTTCTTC.

This clone has more than one count but fewer than ten. V usage is TRBV2 and J usage is TRBJ2-6, with D uncertain. Trimming shortened V by 6 bases and J by 10 bases, and 16 bases separated the two germline ends. The V gene's germline CDR1 is SNHLY and CDR2 FYNNEI. CDR3 size: 14 residues. The CDR3: CASRDIRGLNVLTF. DNA for the CDR3: TGTGCCAGCAGGGATATTAGAGGCCTTAACGTCCTGACTTTC.

J is TRBJ2-2 and V is TRBV6-6, with 9 positions matching TRBD2. Germline assignment: CDR1 MNHNY and CDR2 SVGAGI (reference sequence). There are 16 residues in the CDR3. V was pared by 5 bases and J by 2 bases, with 6 bases of the junction left unmatched. DNA of the CDR3: TGTGCCAGCAGTGGGCGACTAGCGGAAAACACCGGGGAGCTGTTTTTT. Protein product: CASSGRLAENTGELFF.

The V gene is TRBV2, the J gene TRBJ1-5; D remains unclear. With 5 bases removed from V and 0 bases from J, the gap between germline ends came to 11 bases. The V gene's germline CDR1 is SNHLY and CDR2 FYNNEI. CDR3 size: 15 residues. CDR3 DNA sequence: TGTGCCAGCAGTATAGACGGAGATAGCAATCAGCCCCAGCATTTT. This encodes CASSIDGDSNQPQHF.

As concerns this clone: In the same sample, other DNA sequences code for this CDR3. The V call is TRBV7-3, the J call TRBJ2-1, with TRBD2 identical over 10 bases. V was pared by 4 bases and J by 5 bases, with 5 bases of the junction left unmatched. The length of the CDR3 is 15 residues. CDR1 SGHTA and CDR2 FQGTGA come from the germline V gene. In nucleotides, the CDR3 is TGTGCCAGCAGCTCCGCTAGCGGGGGTCACAATGAGCAGTTCTTC. Protein product: CASSSASGGHNEQFF.

V usage is TRBV5-4 and J usage is TRBJ2-3, with TRBD2 identical over 8 bases. The junction had 5 bases not matched to a gene; V was cut back by 0 bases and J by 2 bases. The germline V gene has CDR1 SGHNT and CDR2 YYREEE (reference sequence). This CDR3 is built from 16 residues. DNA of the CDR3: TGTGCCAGCAGCTTGGTCGGGGGGGGCCCCACAGATACGCAGTATTTT. Its protein is CASSLVGGGPTDTQYF.

As regards this clone: A much larger clone lies a single base off, so this may be a read error. The genes are TRBV13 and TRBJ2-1; D gene unclear. This CDR3 is built from 11 residues. Trimming took off 4 bases at V and 6 bases at J, with 4 bases between the two ends. The germline V gene has CDR1 PRHDT and CDR2 FYEKMQ (reference sequence). CDR3 DNA sequence: TGTGCCAGCAGCTCATCCAATGAGCAGTTCTTC. It codes for CASSSSNEQFF.

The V call is TRBV25-1, the J call TRBJ1-2; D is ambiguous. The CDR3 has 15 residues. Trimming stripped 0 bases from V and 4 bases from J, with 12 bases between. Looked up from germline, CDR1 is MGHDK and CDR2 is SYGVNS. The CDR3 bases are TGTGCCAGCAGTGAATACGGGCGGACTAGCTATGGCTACACCTTC. Translating it yields CASSEYGRTSYGYTF.

CDR3 sequence reads: CASREFSGALQYF. Written as DNA, the CDR3 is TGTGCCAGCAGAGAGTTTAGCGGCGCTCTGCAGTATTTT. The chain joins TRBV6-6 to TRBJ2-3, with a possible D match to TRBD2 (6 bases). V dropped 6 bases and J dropped 11 bases, with 18 bases sitting between them. Germline V lookup: CDR1 MNHNY, CDR2 SVGAGI (reference sequence). The CDR3 sequence is 13 residues long.

This chain connects TRBV5-6 to TRBJ2-1, with TRBD1 identical over 7 bases. The V gene end was trimmed by 4 bases and the J gene end by 12 bases; junction bases not matched to a gene: 10. Germline CDR1 and CDR2: SGHDT and YYEEEE. The CDR3 has 13 residues. The CDR3 sequence is CASSEGQWQVQFF. The CDR3 bases are TGTGCCAGCAGCGAGGGACAGTGGCAGGTGCAGTTCTTC.

V usage is TRBV6-5 and J usage is TRBJ2-1; no firm D call. There are 13 residues in the CDR3. Germline V gene data show CDR1 as MNHEY and CDR2 as SVGAGI. V was pared by 10 bases and J by 6 bases, with 16 bases between. This CDR3 is CATEDSTGNEQFF. CDR3 in DNA: TGTGCCACCGAAGACTCCACCGGCAATGAGCAGTTCTTC.

Worth noting for this clone: The junction does not match germline at one end; this may be a read error. The chain uses TRBV5-1 and TRBJ2-7, with a possible D match to TRBD1 (5 bases). This CDR3 contains 18 residues. Germline V lookup: CDR1 SGHRS, CDR2 YFSETQ. CDR3 protein: CTSSLAQGFPTRKYEQYF. The CDR3 DNA reads as TGCACCAGCAGCTTGGCCCAGGGTTTTCCCACCAGGAAATACGAGCAGTACTTC.

This clone has a handful of counts. Here the CDR3 DNA reads TGTGCCAGCAGTAGCGGGGGGGCCACAGATACGCAGTATTTT. Translated, it gives CASSSGGATDTQYF. The J gene is TRBJ2-3, the V gene TRBV6-4, with 10 bases fitting TRBD2. CDR1 and CDR2 from the germline V gene are MRHNA and SNTAGT. V dropped 5 bases and J dropped 2; count of bases not matched to a gene: 1. This CDR3 has 14 amino acids.

V and J are TRBV10-1 and TRBJ2-2, with a tentative D call TRBD2 (7 bases). This CDR3 comprises 14 residues. CDR1 is WNHNN, CDR2 SYGVQD, per germline (reference sequence). V was cut by 2 bases and J by 7 bases, with 11 bases left in between. DNA of the CDR3: TGCGCCAGCAGTGAGGGGGGGGCCAGCGGGGAGCTGTTTTTT. Protein: CASSEGGASGELFF.

The rearrangement joins TRBV6-1 to TRBJ1-3; D is perhaps TRBD1 (5 bases). V lost 2 bases and J lost 7, with 15 bases in between. The CDR3 is 15 residues long. CDR1 is MNHNS and CDR2 is SASEGT in the germline V gene. Here the CDR3 DNA reads TGTGCCAGCAGTGAAACAGGAATTCTGGGTAACACCATATATTTT. This sequence encodes CASSETGILGNTIYF.

The genes are TRBV7-9 and TRBJ2-3, with 8 nucleotides matching TRBD2. The CDR3 is made up of 18 amino acids. Germline loops: CDR1 SEHNR, CDR2 FQNEAQ (reference sequence). After removal of 2 bases from V and 4 bases from J, the junction contained 14 bases not matched to a gene. The CDR3 sequence: CASSLSRGTSKVADTQYF. The CDR3, as DNA: TGTGCCAGCAGCTTATCCCGTGGGACTAGTAAGGTGGCAGATACGCAGTATTTT.

The rearrangement uses TRBV7-2 and TRBJ2-1, with TRBD1 matching over 7 bases. V was clipped by 4 bases and J by 10 bases; unmatched bases: 13. The germline V gene has CDR1 SGHTA and CDR2 FQGNSA. The CDR3 totals 15 residues. The CDR3, as DNA: TGTGCCAGCAGCTCGAAAGGGACAGCCGTTGGGGAGCAGTTCTTC. It encodes CASSSKGTAVGEQFF.

This rearrangement joins TRBV7-9 to TRBJ1-1; a possible D gene is TRBD1 (5 bases). There are 12 residues in the CDR3. The V gene's germline CDR1 is SEHNR and CDR2 FQNEAQ (reference sequence). Trimming took 8 bases from V and 4 from J, leaving 11 bases between them. CDR3 sequence: CASAADTTEAFF. Here the CDR3 DNA reads TGTGCCAGCGCCGCGGACACCACTGAAGCTTTCTTT.